This section outlines one TCR beta chain sequence together with its context. This entry comes from a study of regulatory T cells in long-lasting Graves disease. V was clipped by 5 bases and J by 4 bases, with 12 bases between them. The CDR3 spans 13 residues. Germline V gives CDR1 LGHDT, CDR2 YNNKEL (reference sequence). Time point denoted: newly diagnosed GD, antithyroid drugs for less than 3 months. There was RNA extracted from PBMCs, and the TCR library was made from it. CDR3 regions were amplified by Arm-PCR using iRepertoire HTBI primers to build TCR beta libraries. Via MiXCR, TCRdb re-called the multiplex PCR reads, giving one row per CDR3 protein. This repertoire shows over 500,000 distinct CDR3 sequences, 16% found once; its top ten account for 18%. The sample was also reused in another study, on T cells in Graves' hyperthyroidism and ophthalmopathy. Per that study: The HTBI primer set was used in a first-round RT-PCR of the TCR CDR3.

This TCR was sampled from a woman aged 25 to 39 with Graves disease. The chain employs TRBV3-1 and TRBJ2-7; D gene uncertain. The source was peripheral blood mononuclear cells (PBMCs), collected at new diagnosis, from a patient treated with antithyroid drugs. CDR3 region: CASSSPRSYEQYF. The CDR3 nucleotides read TGTGCCAGCAGCTCGCCGCGGTCTTACGAGCAGTACTTC.